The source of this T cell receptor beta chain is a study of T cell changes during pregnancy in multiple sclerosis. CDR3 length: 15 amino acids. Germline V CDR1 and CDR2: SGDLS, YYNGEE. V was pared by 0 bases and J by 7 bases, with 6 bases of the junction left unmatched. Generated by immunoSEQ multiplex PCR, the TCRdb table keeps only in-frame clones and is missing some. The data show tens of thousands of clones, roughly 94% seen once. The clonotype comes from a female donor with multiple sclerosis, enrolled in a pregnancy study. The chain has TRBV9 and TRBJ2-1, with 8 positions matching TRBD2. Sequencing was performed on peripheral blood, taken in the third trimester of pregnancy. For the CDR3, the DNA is TGTGCCAGCAGCGTAGCGGGGGGGCCTCGGAATGAGCAGTTCTTC. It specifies CASSVAGGPRNEQFF.